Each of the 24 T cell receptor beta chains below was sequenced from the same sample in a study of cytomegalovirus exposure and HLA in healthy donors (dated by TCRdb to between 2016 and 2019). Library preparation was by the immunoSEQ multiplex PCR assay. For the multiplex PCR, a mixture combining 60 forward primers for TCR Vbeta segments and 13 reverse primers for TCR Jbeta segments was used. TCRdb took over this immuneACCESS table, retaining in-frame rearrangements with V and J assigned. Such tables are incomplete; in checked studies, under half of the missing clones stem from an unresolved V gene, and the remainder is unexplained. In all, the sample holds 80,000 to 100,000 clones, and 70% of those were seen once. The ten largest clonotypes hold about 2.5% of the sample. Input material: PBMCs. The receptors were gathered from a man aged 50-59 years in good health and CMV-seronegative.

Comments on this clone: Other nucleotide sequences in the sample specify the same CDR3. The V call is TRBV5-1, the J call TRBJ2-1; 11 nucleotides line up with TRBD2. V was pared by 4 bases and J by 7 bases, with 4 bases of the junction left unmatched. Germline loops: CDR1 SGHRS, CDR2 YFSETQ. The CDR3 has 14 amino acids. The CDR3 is CASSPRTSGNEQFF. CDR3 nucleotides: TGCGCCAGCAGCCCAAGGACTAGCGGGAATGAGCAGTTCTTC.

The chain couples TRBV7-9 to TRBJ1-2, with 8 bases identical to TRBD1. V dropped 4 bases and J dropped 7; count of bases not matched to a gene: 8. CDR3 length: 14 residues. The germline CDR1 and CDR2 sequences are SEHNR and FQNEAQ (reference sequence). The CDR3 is CASSYHGQGSGYTF. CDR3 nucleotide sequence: TGTGCCAGCAGCTACCATGGACAGGGCTCTGGCTACACCTTC.

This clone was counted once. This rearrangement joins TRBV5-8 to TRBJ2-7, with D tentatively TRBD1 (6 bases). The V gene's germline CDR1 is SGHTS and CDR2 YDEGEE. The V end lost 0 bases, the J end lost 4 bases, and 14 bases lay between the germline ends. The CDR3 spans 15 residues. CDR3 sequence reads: CASSLDPGETYEQYF. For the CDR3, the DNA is TGTGCCAGCAGCTTGGATCCAGGGGAAACGTACGAGCAGTACTTC.

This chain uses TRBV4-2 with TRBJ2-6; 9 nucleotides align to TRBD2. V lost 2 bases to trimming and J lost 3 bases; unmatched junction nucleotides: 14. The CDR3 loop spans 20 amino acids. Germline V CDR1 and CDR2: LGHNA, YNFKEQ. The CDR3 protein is CASSQLWGLAGLVGANVLTF. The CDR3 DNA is TGTGCCAGCAGCCAACTTTGGGGTCTAGCGGGATTAGTTGGGGCCAACGTCCTGACTTTC.

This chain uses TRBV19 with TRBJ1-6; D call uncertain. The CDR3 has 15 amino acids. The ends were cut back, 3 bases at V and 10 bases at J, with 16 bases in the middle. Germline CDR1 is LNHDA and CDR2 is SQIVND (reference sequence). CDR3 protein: CASSIEAAARSPLHF. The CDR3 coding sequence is TGTGCCAGTAGTATCGAGGCCGCGGCTAGATCACCCCTCCACTTT.

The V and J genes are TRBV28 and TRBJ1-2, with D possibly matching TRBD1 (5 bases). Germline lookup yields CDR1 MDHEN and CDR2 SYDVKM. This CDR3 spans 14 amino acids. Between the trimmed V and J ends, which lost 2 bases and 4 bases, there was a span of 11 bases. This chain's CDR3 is CASSLQGRTYGYTF. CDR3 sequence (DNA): TGTGCCAGCAGTTTACAGGGCAGGACCTATGGCTACACCTTC.

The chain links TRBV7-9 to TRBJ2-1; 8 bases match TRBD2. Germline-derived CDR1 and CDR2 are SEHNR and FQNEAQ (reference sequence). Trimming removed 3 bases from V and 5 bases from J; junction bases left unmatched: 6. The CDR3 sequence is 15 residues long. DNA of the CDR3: TGTGCCAGCAGCTTGACAGCGGGGGCCAACAATGAGCAGTTCTTC. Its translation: CASSLTAGANNEQFF.

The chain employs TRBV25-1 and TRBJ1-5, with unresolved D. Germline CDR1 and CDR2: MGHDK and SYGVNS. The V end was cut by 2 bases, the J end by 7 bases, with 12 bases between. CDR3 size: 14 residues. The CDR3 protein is CASSEAGEIQPQHF. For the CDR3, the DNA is TGTGCCAGCAGTGAAGCCGGGGAGATACAGCCCCAGCATTTT. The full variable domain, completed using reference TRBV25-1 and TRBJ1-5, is EADIYQTPRYLVIGTGKKITLECSQTMGHDKMYWYQQDPGMELHLIHYSYGVNSTEKGDLSSESTVSRIRTEHFPLTLESARPSHTSQYLCASSEAGEIQPQHFGDGTRLSIL.

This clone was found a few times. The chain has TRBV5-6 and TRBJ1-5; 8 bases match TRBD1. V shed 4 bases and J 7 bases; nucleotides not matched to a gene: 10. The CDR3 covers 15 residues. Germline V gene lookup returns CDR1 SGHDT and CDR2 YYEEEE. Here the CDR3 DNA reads TGTGCCAGCAGCCTTGGACAGGGCTCCCGACAGCCCCAGCATTTT. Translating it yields CASSLGQGSRQPQHF.

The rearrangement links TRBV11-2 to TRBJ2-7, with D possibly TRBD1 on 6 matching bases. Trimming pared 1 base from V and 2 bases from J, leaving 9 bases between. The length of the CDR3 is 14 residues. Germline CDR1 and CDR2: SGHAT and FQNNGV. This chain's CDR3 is CASSLGQGTYEQYF. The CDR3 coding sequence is TGTGCCAGCAGCTTAGGGCAGGGGACCTACGAGCAGTACTTC.

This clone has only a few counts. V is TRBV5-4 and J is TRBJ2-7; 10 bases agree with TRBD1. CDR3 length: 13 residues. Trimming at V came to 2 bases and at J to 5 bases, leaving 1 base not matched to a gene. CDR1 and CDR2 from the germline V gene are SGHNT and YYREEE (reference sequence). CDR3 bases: TGTGCCAGCAGCTTTGGGACAGGGGACGAGCAGTACTTC. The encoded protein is CASSFGTGDEQYF.

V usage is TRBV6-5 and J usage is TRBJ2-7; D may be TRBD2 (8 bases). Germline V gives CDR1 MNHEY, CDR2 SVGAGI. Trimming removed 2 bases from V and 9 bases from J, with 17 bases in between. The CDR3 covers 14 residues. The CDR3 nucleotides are TGTGCCAGCAGTTACGGGACAGCGGGAGAGAGGCAGTACTTC. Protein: CASSYGTAGERQYF.

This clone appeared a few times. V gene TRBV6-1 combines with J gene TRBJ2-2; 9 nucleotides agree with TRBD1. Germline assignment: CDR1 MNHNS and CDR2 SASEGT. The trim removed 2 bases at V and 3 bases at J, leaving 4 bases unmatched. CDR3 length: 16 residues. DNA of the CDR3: TGTGCCAGCAGTGAACGGACAGGGGATTACACCGGGGAGCTGTTTTTT. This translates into CASSERTGDYTGELFF.

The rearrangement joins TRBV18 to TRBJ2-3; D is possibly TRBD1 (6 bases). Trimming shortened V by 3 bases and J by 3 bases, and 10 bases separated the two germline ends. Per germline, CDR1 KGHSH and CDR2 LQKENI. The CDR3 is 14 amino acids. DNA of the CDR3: TGTGCCAGCTCACCTCGGCAGGGGACAGATACGCAGTATTTT. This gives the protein CASSPRQGTDTQYF.

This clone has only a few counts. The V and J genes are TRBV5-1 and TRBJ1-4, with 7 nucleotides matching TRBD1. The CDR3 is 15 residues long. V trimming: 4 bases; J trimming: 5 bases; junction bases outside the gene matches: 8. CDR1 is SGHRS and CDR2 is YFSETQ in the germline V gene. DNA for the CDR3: TGCGCCAGCAGCCGCATGGAGGGGGCGAATGAAAAACTGTTTTTT. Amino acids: CASSRMEGANEKLFF.

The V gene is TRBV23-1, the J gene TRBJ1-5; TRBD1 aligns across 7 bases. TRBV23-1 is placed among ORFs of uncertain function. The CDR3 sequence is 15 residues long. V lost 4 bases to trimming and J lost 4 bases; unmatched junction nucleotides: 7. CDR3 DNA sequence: TGCGCCAGCAGTCGGTGCTGGGACAGAAATCAGCCCCAGCATTTT. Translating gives CASSRCWDRNQPQHF.

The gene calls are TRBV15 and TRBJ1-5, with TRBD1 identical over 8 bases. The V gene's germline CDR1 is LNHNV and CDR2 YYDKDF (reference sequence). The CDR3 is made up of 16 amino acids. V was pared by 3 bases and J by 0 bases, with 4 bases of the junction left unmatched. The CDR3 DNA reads TGTGCCACCAGCAGGGGGGGGACAGGTAGCAATCAGCCCCAGCATTTT. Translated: CATSRGGTGSNQPQHF.

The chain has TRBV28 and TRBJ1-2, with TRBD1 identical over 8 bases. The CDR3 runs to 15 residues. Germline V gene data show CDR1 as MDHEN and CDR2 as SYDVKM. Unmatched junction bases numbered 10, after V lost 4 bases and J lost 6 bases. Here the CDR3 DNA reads TGTGCCAGCAGTTCAGGGAGCGGACAGGGAAATGGCTACACCTTC. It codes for CASSSGSGQGNGYTF.

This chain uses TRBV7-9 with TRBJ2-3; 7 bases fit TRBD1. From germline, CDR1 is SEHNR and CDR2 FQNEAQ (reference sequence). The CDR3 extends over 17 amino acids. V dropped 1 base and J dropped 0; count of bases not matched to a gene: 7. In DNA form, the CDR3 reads TGTGCCAGCAGCTTAGGGTTGGCAGGGGGAAGCACAGATACGCAGTATTTT. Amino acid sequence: CASSLGLAGGSTDTQYF.

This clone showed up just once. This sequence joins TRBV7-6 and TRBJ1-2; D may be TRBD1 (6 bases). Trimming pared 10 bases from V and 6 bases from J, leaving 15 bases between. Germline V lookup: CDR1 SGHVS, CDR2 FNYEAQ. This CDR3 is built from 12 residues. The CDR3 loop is CATGRGANGYTF. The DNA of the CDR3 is TGTGCCACCGGTCGGGGGGCTAATGGCTACACCTTC.

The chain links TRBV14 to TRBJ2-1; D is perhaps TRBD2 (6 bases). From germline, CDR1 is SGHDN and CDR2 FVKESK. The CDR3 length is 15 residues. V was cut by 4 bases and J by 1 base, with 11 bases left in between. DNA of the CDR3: TGTGCCAGCAGCCCTGCGGGGCAATCCTACAATGAGCAGTTCTTC. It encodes CASSPAGQSYNEQFF.

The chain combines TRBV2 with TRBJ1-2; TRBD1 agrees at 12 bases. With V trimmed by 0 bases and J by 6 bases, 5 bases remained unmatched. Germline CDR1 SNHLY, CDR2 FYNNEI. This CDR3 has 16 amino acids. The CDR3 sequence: CASSEALRDRGHGYTF. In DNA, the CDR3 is TGTGCCAGCAGTGAAGCGCTTCGGGACAGGGGGCATGGCTACACCTTC. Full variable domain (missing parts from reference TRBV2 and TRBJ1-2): EPEVTQTPSHQVTQMGQEVILRCVPISNHLYFYWYRQILGQKVEFLVSFYNNEISEKSEIFDDQFSVERPDGSNFTLKIRSTKLEDSAMYFCASSEALRDRGHGYTFGSGTRLTVV.

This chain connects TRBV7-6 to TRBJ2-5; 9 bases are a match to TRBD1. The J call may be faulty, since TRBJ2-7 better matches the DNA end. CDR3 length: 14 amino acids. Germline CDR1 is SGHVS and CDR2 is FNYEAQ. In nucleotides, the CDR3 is TGTGCCAGCAGCCCACAGGGGGCGTCCTACGAGCAGTACTTC. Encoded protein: CASSPQGASYEQYF.

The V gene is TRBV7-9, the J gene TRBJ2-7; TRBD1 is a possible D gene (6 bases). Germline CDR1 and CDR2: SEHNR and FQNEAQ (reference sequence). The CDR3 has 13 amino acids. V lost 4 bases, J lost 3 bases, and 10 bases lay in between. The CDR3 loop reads CASSSGQIYEQYF. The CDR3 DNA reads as TGTGCCAGCAGCTCAGGACAGATCTACGAGCAGTACTTC.